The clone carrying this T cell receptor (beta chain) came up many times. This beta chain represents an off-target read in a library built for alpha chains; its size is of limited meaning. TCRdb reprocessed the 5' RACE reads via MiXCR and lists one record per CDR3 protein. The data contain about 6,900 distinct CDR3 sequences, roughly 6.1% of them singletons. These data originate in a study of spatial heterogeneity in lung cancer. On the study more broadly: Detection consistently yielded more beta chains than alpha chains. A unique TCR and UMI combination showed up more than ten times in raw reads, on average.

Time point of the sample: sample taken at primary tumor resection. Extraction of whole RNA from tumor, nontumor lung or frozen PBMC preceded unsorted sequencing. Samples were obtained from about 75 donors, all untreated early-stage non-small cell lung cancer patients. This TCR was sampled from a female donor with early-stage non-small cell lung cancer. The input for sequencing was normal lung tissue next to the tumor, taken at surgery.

In nucleotides, the CDR3 is TGTGCCGGACGACAGGGCCCAGAGACCCAGTACTTC. This translates into CAGRQGPETQYF. The chain recombines TRBV2 with TRBJ2-5; 7 nucleotides align to TRBD1. CDR1 is SNHLY, CDR2 FYNNEI, per germline. V shed 11 bases, J shed 4 bases, and the junction held 7 bases outside the gene matches. The CDR3 has 12 amino acids.